What follows are 25 T cell receptor beta chains derived from one specimen sequenced in a study of cytomegalovirus exposure and HLA in healthy donors. Only in-frame clones appear in the TCRdb table, and some are missing; sequencing was by immunoSEQ multiplex PCR. The profile shows fewer than 200,000 clones, about 90% of them singletons. Input material: PBMCs. The receptors stem from a woman aged 18-35 years in good health and CMV-seropositive.

V gene TRBV5-1 combines with J gene TRBJ2-5, with D perhaps TRBD2 (6 bases). Trimming cost V 7 bases and J 4 bases, with 17 bases left between them. This CDR3 is built from 14 residues. CDR1 is SGHRS and CDR2 is YFSETQ in the germline V gene. The CDR3 reads CASGGTQTSETQYF. CDR3 coding DNA: TGCGCCAGCGGGGGGACTCAAACGTCAGAGACCCAGTACTTC.

V and J are TRBV4-2 and TRBJ2-1; TRBD2 agrees at 13 bases. The CDR3 has 18 amino acids. Germline assignment: CDR1 LGHNA and CDR2 YNFKEQ. V shed 3 bases, J shed 5 bases, and the junction held 10 bases outside the gene matches. CDR3 bases: TGTGCCAGCAGCCAGGGGACTAGCGGGGCCCCCGCCCACAATGAGCAGTTCTTC. Protein product: CASSQGTSGAPAHNEQFF.

The gene calls are TRBV7-8 and TRBJ1-5, with D hard to call. Germline CDR1 reads SGHVS; CDR2 reads FQNEAQ. The CDR3 length is 14 residues. V gave up 5 bases and J gave up 3 bases, with 11 bases separating them. CDR3 nucleotide sequence: TGTGCCAGCAGCGGCGGAGGGTTCAATCAGCCCCAGCATTTT. Residues: CASSGGGFNQPQHF. The full variable domain, completed using reference TRBV7-8 and TRBJ1-5, is GAGVSQSPRYKVAKRGQDVALRCDPISGHVSLFWYQQALGQGPEFLTYFQNEAQLDKSGLPSDRFFAERPEGSVSTLKIQRTQQEDSAVYLCASSGGGFNQPQHFGDGTRLSIL.

The CDR3 DNA reads TGTGCCAGCAGCAGGACAGGGGGGTACCAAGAGACCCAGTACTTC. Its translation is CASSRTGGYQETQYF. The chain recombines TRBV7-8 with TRBJ2-5; 10 nucleotides match TRBD1. The CDR3 loop spans 15 amino acids. Trimming at V came to 5 bases and at J to 0 bases, leaving 3 bases not matched to a gene. Germline CDR1 SGHVS, CDR2 FQNEAQ.

The chain links TRBV28 to TRBJ1-3; TRBD1 matches at 7 bases. Trimming removed 4 bases from V and 2 bases from J; junction bases left unmatched: 11. Germline V gives CDR1 MDHEN, CDR2 SYDVKM. CDR3 length: 17 amino acids. DNA of the CDR3: TGTGCCAGCAGTTGGACAGGAATCCGCCAAACTGGAAACACCATATATTTT. Its translation: CASSWTGIRQTGNTIYF. Supplemented by reference TRBV28 and TRBJ1-3, the full variable domain reads DVKVTQSSRYLVKRTGEKVFLECVQDMDHENMFWYRQDPGLGLRLIYFSYDVKMKEKGDIPEGYSVSREKKERFSLILESASTNQTSMYLCASSWTGIRQTGNTIYFGEGSWLTVV.

The rearrangement links TRBV4-1 to TRBJ1-1, with D maybe TRBD1 (5 bases). V gave up 1 base and J gave up 11 bases, with 23 bases separating them. CDR3 length: 16 amino acids. Per germline, CDR1 MGHRA and CDR2 YSYEKL. The CDR3 DNA follows: TGCGCCAGCAGCCAAGGTAGGATTGACAGTCAAGCTAAGGCTTTCTTT. This translates into CASSQGRIDSQAKAFF.

J is TRBJ2-5 and V is TRBV27; 8 bases fit TRBD1. The CDR3 is 17 residues long. V lost 6 bases and J lost 5; bases outside the gene matches: 17. Germline CDR1 is MNHEY and CDR2 is SMNVEV (reference sequence). CDR3 in DNA: TGTGCCAGCAGCCCTACTAAAGATCGACAGGGGAGGGAGACCCAGTACTTC. Amino acid sequence: CASSPTKDRQGRETQYF.

V usage is TRBV5-4 and J usage is TRBJ1-2, with TRBD1 matching 8 bases. V trimming: 7 bases; J trimming: 4 bases; junction bases outside the gene matches: 15. From germline, CDR1 is SGHNT and CDR2 YYREEE (reference sequence). This CDR3 spans 16 amino acids. In DNA, the CDR3 is TGTGCCAGCCTCATACACCAGGGGGCTGAGATCTATGGCTACACCTTC. Encoded protein: CASLIHQGAEIYGYTF.

This clone was recorded a few times. The chain links TRBV6-6 to TRBJ1-6; weak D call: TRBD1 (6 bases). CDR3 size: 15 residues. The V and J ends lost 5 bases and 11 bases respectively, with 19 bases between them. The V gene's germline CDR1 is MNHNY and CDR2 SVGAGI (reference sequence). CDR3 protein: CASSLDDRIMAPLHF. The CDR3 DNA reads TGTGCCAGCAGTCTGGATGACAGGATAATGGCACCCCTCCACTTT.

This clone was seen once. The chain links TRBV29-1 to TRBJ2-3; 10 bases align to TRBD1. This CDR3 has 13 amino acids. V shed 6 bases, J shed 3 bases, and the junction held 3 bases outside the gene matches. CDR1 and CDR2 from the germline V gene are SQVTM and ANQGSEA. This CDR3 reads CSVADRGTDTQYF. CDR3 DNA: TGCAGCGTGGCGGACAGGGGGACAGATACGCAGTATTTT.

The J gene is TRBJ1-4, the V gene TRBV4-2; no clear D gene. The CDR3 covers 16 residues. Trimming left V 1 base short and J 0 bases short, with 9 bases between. Germline CDR1 reads LGHNA; CDR2 reads YNFKEQ. In nucleotides, the CDR3 is TGTGCCAGCAGCCAAGGGCAAACTACAACTAATGAAAAACTGTTTTTT. Translation gives CASSQGQTTTNEKLFF.

The gene calls are TRBV11-2 and TRBJ2-7; 8 bases align to TRBD2. The germline V gene encodes CDR1 SGHAT and CDR2 FQNNGV. CDR3 length: 15 residues. V was clipped by 5 bases and J by 6 bases; unmatched bases: 12. The DNA for the CDR3 is TGTGCCAGCAGCATAATGGTAGCGGGGCCCCTCGAGCAGTACTTC. This encodes CASSIMVAGPLEQYF.

The chain recombines TRBV5-4 with TRBJ2-5; D uncertain. V lost 4 bases and J lost 3, with 7 bases in between. This CDR3 contains 12 residues. CDR1 is SGHNT, CDR2 YYREEE, per germline (reference sequence). CDR3 protein: CASSKQEETQYF. The CDR3 DNA reads TGTGCCAGCAGCAAGCAAGAAGAGACCCAGTACTTC. Full variable domain (missing parts from reference TRBV5-4 and TRBJ2-5): ETGVTQSPTHLIKTRGQQVTLRCSSQSGHNTVSWYQQALGQGPQFIFQYYREEENGRGNFPPRFSGLQFPNYSSELNVNALELDDSALYLCASSKQEETQYFGPGTRLLVL.

The J gene is TRBJ2-3, the V gene TRBV7-9; D is perhaps TRBD2 (7 bases). The V end lost 4 bases, the J end lost 4 bases, and 18 bases lay between the germline ends. CDR1 is SEHNR and CDR2 is FQNEAQ in the germline V gene (reference sequence). The CDR3 is 16 amino acids. For the CDR3, the DNA is TGTGCCAGCAGCTCAACGGGGGGCAGACGGGCAGATACGCAGTATTTT. Translation: CASSSTGGRRADTQYF.

The chain combines TRBV5-8 with TRBJ2-1, with a tentative D call TRBD1 (5 bases). V lost 4 bases, J lost 5 bases, and 16 bases lay in between. The CDR3 is 15 residues long. The germline CDR1 and CDR2 sequences are SGHTS and YDEGEE. CDR3 protein: CASSRQHAVNNEQFF. CDR3 DNA sequence: TGTGCCAGCAGCCGACAGCACGCGGTGAACAATGAGCAGTTCTTC.

The chain carries TRBV10-3 and TRBJ2-7; TRBD2 matches at 10 bases. CDR3 size: 14 residues. Germline V gene data show CDR1 as ENHRY and CDR2 as SYGVKD. Trimming cost V 6 bases and J 6 bases; bases outside gene matches: 8. The CDR3 nucleotides are TGTGCCATCAGACTTCTAGCGGGAGCGGCCGAGCAGTACTTC. Its translation is CAIRLLAGAAEQYF.

The rearrangement links TRBV6-1 to TRBJ2-5; 12 bases agree with TRBD2. From germline, CDR1 is MNHNS and CDR2 SASEGT. The CDR3 runs to 17 residues. V gave up 4 bases and J gave up 4 bases; unmatched junction bases: 10. The CDR3 DNA reads TGTGCCAGCAGTGGACTAGCGGGAGCTGGGGGGCCAGAGACCCAGTACTTC. It specifies CASSGLAGAGGPETQYF.

The V call is TRBV7-7, the J call TRBJ2-5; D gene unclear. Germline V gene lookup returns CDR1 SSHAT and CDR2 FNYEAQ (reference sequence). Trimming cost V 3 bases and J 2 bases, with 7 bases left between them. The CDR3 consists of 13 residues. In DNA form, the CDR3 reads TGTGCCAGCAGCTTGCGAGTACAAGAGACCCAGTACTTC. It translates to CASSLRVQETQYF.

The chain employs TRBV7-8 and TRBJ2-3; unclear D gene. In germline, CDR1 is SGHVS, CDR2 FQNEAQ. The CDR3 consists of 15 residues. V was cut by 5 bases and J by 4 bases, with 16 bases left in between. CDR3 DNA sequence: TGTGCCAGCAGCAACAGTGGTATCCATCCAGATACGCAGTATTTT. Its translation: CASSNSGIHPDTQYF.

The sample holds a few counts of this clone. The chain couples TRBV7-2 to TRBJ2-7; 8 bases line up with TRBD2. From germline, CDR1 is SGHTA and CDR2 FQGNSA. The CDR3 runs to 15 residues. V gave up 5 bases and J gave up 2 bases; unmatched junction bases: 8. In DNA, the CDR3 is TGTGCCAGCAGCACTCCCCCGGGAGGGACCTACGAGCAGTACTTC. Translation gives CASSTPPGGTYEQYF.

The V call is TRBV5-6, the J call TRBJ1-6, with a possible D match to TRBD1 (5 bases). This CDR3 comprises 13 residues. Germline values: CDR1 SGHDT, CDR2 YYEEEE. V was pared by 3 bases and J by 7 bases, with 8 bases between. CDR3 DNA sequence: TGTGCCAGCAGCTCCGGGGGGAATTCACCCCTCCACTTT. This translates into CASSSGGNSPLHF.

The gene calls are TRBV5-6 and TRBJ2-7, with 7 nucleotides matching TRBD1. V dropped 3 bases and J dropped 2; count of bases not matched to a gene: 5. The CDR3 is 14 residues long. CDR1 SGHDT and CDR2 YYEEEE come from the germline V gene. The DNA of the CDR3 is TGTGCCAGCAGCTCCACAGGGGAAACCTACGAGCAGTACTTC. Residues: CASSSTGETYEQYF.

The rearrangement links TRBV7-9 to TRBJ2-2; D not certain. Looked up from germline, CDR1 is SEHNR and CDR2 is FQNEAQ (reference sequence). This CDR3 is 14 amino acids long. With 2 bases removed from V and 1 base from J, the gap between germline ends came to 5 bases. This chain's CDR3 is CASSLLGNTGELFF. The CDR3 DNA reads as TGTGCCAGCAGCTTACTAGGGAACACCGGGGAGCTGTTTTTT.

The J gene is TRBJ2-7, the V gene TRBV6-4; 12 positions agree with TRBD2. The germline CDR1 and CDR2 sequences are MRHNA and SNTAGT. The CDR3 contains 14 residues. V shed 4 bases, J shed 4 bases, and the junction held 2 bases outside the gene matches. Here the CDR3 reads CASSGTSGRYEQYF. In DNA form, the CDR3 reads TGTGCCAGCAGTGGTACTAGCGGGAGGTACGAGCAGTACTTC.

The chain joins TRBV7-9 to TRBJ2-7, with 9 bases lining up with TRBD1. The germline V gene encodes CDR1 SEHNR and CDR2 FQNEAQ (reference sequence). The V segment lost 10 bases and the J segment 3 bases; nucleotides outside the gene matches: 16. CDR3 length: 16 amino acids. This chain's CDR3 is CAIDPPRDRVNYEQYF. In nucleotides, the CDR3 is TGTGCCATCGACCCTCCCAGGGACAGGGTAAACTACGAGCAGTACTTC.